This is a list of T cell receptor beta chains from one sample in a study of blood T cell repertoires in COVID-19. Data came from immunoSEQ multiplex PCR; TCRdb stores just in-frame clones and leaves some out. The table lists 72,000 or so clones, about 90% of them singletons, with less than 1.5% in the top ten. Sequenced: peripheral blood. The receptor set was obtained from a man in his 60s with acute or convalescent COVID-19. CDR3s include the opening cysteine and the closing phenylalanine or tryptophan. A D gene is named only where the DNA matches it firmly. Clone size is not always given. Where it is, it says once, few, many or a class for expanded clones.

TRBJ1-6 | TRBV4-2 | - | - | 15 | CASSQTGLVNSPLHF | TGTGCCAGCAGCCAAACAGGGCTGGTTAATTCACCCCTCCACTTT
TRBJ2-3 | TRBV15 | - | - | 15 | CATSRDPGITDTQYF | TGTGCCACCAGCAGAGATCCGGGGATCACAGATACGCAGTATTTT
TRBJ2-7 | TRBV3-1/TRBV3-2 | - | - | 14 | CASRRGTDSGEQYF | TGTGCCAGCCGAAGGGGGACGGACTCCGGCGAGCAGTACTTC
TRBJ1-5 | TRBV7-9 | - | - | 14 | CASSPSTGGQPQHF | TGTGCCAGCAGCCCCTCGACAGGCGGGCAGCCCCAGCATTTT
TRBJ1-1 | TRBV19 | - | - | 14 | CASSVRTANTEAFF | TGTGCCAGTAGTGTAAGGACAGCGAACACTGAAGCTTTCTTT
TRBJ1-6 | TRBV2 | - | - | 13 | CASSLQGNSPLHF | TGTGCCAGCAGCTTGCAGGGGAATTCACCCCTCCACTTT
TRBJ2-3 | TRBV5-1 | TRBD1 | once | 13 | CASSWDREDTQYF | TGCGCCAGCAGCTGGGACAGGGAAGATACGCAGTATTTT
TRBJ1-2 | TRBV27 | TRBD1 | - | 14 | CASSSGTDGRGYTF | TGTGCCAGCAGTTCCGGGACAGACGGCCGGGGCTACACCTTC
TRBJ1-6 | TRBV6-5 | - | few | 13 | CASIGQINSPLHF | TGTGCCAGCATTGGACAAATAAATTCACCCCTCCACTTT
TRBJ1-3 | TRBV9 | - | once | 12 | CASSNTGNTIYF | TGTGCCAGCAGTAATACAGGAAACACCATATATTTT
TRBJ2-3 | TRBV3-1/TRBV3-2 | TRBD2 | - | 15 | CASTLLSGGTDTQYF | TGTGCCAGCACCCTCCTTAGCGGGGGAACAGATACGCAGTATTTT
TRBJ1-3 | TRBV30 | TRBD1 | - | 16 | CAWSSGTGGRGNTIYF | TGTGCCTGGAGTAGCGGGACAGGGGGCCGTGGAAACACCATATATTTT
TRBJ2-3 | TRBV10-1 | - | - | 16 | CASSAQGREAADTQYF | TGCGCCAGCAGTGCCCAGGGCAGGGAGGCCGCGGATACGCAGTATTTT
TRBJ1-6 | TRBV6-5 | - | - | 14 | CASSPPGKNSPLHF | TGTGCCAGCAGTCCCCCAGGGAAGAATTCACCCCTCCACTTT
TRBJ1-1 | TRBV5-1 | - | - | 13 | CASSPAGGTEAFF | TGCGCCAGCAGCCCTGCGGGGGGGACTGAAGCTTTCTTT
TRBJ1-6 | TRBV18 | - | - | 15 | CASSPLDLLGSPLHF | TGTGCCAGCTCACCACTCGACCTTCTAGGATCACCCCTCCACTTT
TRBJ2-2 | TRBV24-1 | - | - | 15 | CATSVGARFGGELFF | TGTGCCACCAGTGTCGGAGCGAGGTTCGGGGGGGAGCTGTTTTTT
TRBJ1-1 | TRBV6-6 | - | - | 13 | CASSSWQGSEAFF | TGTGCCAGCAGTTCGTGGCAGGGCTCTGAAGCTTTCTTT
TRBJ1-1 | TRBV9 | - | - | 16 | CASSASLLERNTEAFF | TGTGCCAGCAGCGCTTCCCTTCTTGAGAGGAACACTGAAGCTTTCTTT
TRBJ1-1 | TRBV7-8 | TRBD1 | - | 16 | CASSVDRGLANTEAFF | TGTGCCAGCAGCGTGGACAGGGGGCTTGCGAACACTGAAGCTTTCTTT
TRBJ1-4 | TRBV7-9 | - | - | 15 | CASSFAGAINEKLFF | TGTGCCAGCAGCTTCGCAGGGGCCATAAATGAAAAACTGTTTTTT
TRBJ1-6 | TRBV28 | - | - | 15 | CASSSSRGTSSPLHF | TGTGCCAGCAGCTCCTCCAGGGGAACAAGTTCACCCCTCCACTTT
TRBJ1-2 | TRBV7-2 | - | few | 13 | CASSFGLFDGYTF | TGTGCCAGCAGCTTTGGACTCTTCGATGGCTACACCTTC
TRBJ1-5 | TRBV19 | - | - | 14 | CASSIAPSHQPQHF | TGTGCCAGTAGTATAGCCCCAAGCCATCAGCCCCAGCATTTT
TRBJ1-5 | TRBV6-5 | TRBD1 | - | 15 | CASSSSGGSNQPQHF | TGTGCCAGCAGTTCATCAGGGGGAAGCAATCAGCCCCAGCATTTT
TRBJ2-1 | TRBV12-3/TRBV12-4 | TRBD2 | few | 12 | CASSFAGGVQFF | TGTGCCAGCAGTTTCGCGGGAGGGGTACAGTTCTTC
TRBJ1-2 | TRBV3-1/TRBV3-2 | - | - | 14 | CASSQAPDNYGYTF | TGTGCCAGCAGCCAGGCCCCAGATAACTATGGCTACACCTTC
TRBJ1-5 | TRBV30 | - | - | 13 | CAWSQGPNQPQHF | TGTGCCTGGAGTCAGGGTCCCAATCAGCCCCAGCATTTT
TRBJ1-4 | TRBV19 | - | - | 12 | CASNQGYEKLFF | TGTGCCAGTAACCAGGGGTATGAAAAACTGTTTTTT
TRBJ1-4 | TRBV5-1 | - | - | 15 | CASSVIQGTNEKLFF | TGCGCCAGCAGCGTCATACAGGGCACTAATGAAAAACTGTTTTTT
TRBJ2-1 | TRBV9 | - | - | 14 | CASSPLLASNEQFF | TGTGCCAGCAGCCCCCTACTAGCCAGCAATGAGCAGTTCTTC
TRBJ2-3 | TRBV7-9 | TRBD1 | once | 16 | CASSFFGTGGTDTQYF | TGTGCCAGCAGTTTTTTTGGAACAGGGGGCACAGATACGCAGTATTTT
TRBJ2-3 | TRBV5-4 | TRBD2 | - | 15 | CASSLIGGGRDTQYF | TGTGCCAGCAGCCTCATCGGGGGGGGGCGAGATACGCAGTATTTT
TRBJ1-6 | TRBV6-2/TRBV6-3 | - | - | 16 | CASSPSGISYNSPLHF | TGTGCCAGCAGCCCATCAGGGATATCCTATAATTCACCCCTCCACTTT